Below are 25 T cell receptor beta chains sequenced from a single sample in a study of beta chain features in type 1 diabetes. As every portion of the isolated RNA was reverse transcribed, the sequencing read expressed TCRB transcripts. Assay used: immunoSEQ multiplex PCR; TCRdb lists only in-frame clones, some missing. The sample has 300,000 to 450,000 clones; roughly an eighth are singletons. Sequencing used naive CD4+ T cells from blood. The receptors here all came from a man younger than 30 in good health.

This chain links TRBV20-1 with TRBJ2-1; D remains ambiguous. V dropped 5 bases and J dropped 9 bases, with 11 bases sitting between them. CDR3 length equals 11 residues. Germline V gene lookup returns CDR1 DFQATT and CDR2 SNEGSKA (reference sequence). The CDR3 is CSAVQALEQFF. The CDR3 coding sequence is TGCAGTGCTGTTCAGGCCCTTGAGCAGTTCTTC.

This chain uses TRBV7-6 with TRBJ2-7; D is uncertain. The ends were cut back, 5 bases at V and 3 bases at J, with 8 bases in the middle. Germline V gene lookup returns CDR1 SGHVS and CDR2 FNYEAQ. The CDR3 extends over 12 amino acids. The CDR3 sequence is CASSQTGYEQYF. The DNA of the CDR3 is TGTGCCAGCAGCCAAACTGGCTACGAGCAGTACTTC.

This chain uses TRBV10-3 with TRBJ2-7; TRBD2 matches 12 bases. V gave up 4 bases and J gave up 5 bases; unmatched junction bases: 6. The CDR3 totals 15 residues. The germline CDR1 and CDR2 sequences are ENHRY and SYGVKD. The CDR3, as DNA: TGTGCCATCAGTGTGACTAGCGGGAGTTTCGACGAGCAGTACTTC. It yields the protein CAISVTSGSFDEQYF.

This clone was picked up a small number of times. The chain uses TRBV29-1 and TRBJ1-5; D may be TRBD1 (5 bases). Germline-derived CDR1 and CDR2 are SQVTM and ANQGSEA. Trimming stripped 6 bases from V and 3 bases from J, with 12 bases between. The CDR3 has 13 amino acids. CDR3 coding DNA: TGCAGCGTCCGAGACAGTAACAATCAGCCCCAGCATTTT. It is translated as CSVRDSNNQPQHF.

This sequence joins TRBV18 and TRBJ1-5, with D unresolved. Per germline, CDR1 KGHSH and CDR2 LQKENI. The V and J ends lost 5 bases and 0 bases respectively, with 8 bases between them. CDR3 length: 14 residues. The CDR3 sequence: CASSGGYSNQPQHF. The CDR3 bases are TGTGCCAGCTCAGGAGGTTATAGCAATCAGCCCCAGCATTTT.

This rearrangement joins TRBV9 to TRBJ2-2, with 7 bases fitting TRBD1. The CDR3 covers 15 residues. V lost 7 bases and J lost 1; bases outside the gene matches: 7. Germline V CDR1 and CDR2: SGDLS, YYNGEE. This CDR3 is CASAPQGLNTGELFF. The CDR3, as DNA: TGTGCCAGCGCCCCACAGGGGTTGAACACCGGGGAGCTGTTTTTT.

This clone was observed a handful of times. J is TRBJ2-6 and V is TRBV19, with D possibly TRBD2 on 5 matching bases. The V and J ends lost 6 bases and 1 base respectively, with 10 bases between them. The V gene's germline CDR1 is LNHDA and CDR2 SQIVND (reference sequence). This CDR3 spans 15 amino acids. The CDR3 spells CASSAKRSGANVLTF. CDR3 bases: TGTGCCAGTAGCGCAAAGCGGTCTGGGGCCAACGTCCTGACTTTC.

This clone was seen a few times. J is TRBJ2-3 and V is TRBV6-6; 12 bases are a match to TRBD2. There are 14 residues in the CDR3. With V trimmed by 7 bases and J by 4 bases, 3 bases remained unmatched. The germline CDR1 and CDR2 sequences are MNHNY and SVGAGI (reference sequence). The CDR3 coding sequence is TGTGCCAGCACCCTAGCGGGAGGGTCAGATACGCAGTATTTT. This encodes CASTLAGGSDTQYF.

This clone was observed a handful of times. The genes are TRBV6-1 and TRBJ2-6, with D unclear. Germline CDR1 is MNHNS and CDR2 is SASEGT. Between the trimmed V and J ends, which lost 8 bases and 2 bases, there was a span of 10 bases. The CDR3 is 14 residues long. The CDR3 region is CASFRLAGANVLTF. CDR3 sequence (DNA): TGTGCCAGCTTTCGGTTGGCTGGGGCCAACGTCCTGACTTTC.

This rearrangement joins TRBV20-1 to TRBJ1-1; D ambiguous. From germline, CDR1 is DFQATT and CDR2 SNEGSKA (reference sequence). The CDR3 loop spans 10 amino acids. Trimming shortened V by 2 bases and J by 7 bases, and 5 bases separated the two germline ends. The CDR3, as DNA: TGCAGTGCTAGAACGAGTGAAGCTTTCTTT. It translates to CSARTSEAFF.

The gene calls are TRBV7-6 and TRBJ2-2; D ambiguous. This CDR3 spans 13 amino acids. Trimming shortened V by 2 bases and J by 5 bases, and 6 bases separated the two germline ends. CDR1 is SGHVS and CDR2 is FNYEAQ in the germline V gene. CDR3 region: CASSLYMTGELFF. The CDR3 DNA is TGTGCCAGCAGCTTATACATGACCGGGGAGCTGTTTTTT.

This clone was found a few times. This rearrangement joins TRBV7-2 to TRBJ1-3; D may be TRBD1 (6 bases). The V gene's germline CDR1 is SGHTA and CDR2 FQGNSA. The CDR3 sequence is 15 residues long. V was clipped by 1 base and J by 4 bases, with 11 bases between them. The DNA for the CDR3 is TGTGCCAGCAGCTTAGTCAACAGGGAGGGAAACACCATATATTTT. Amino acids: CASSLVNREGNTIYF.

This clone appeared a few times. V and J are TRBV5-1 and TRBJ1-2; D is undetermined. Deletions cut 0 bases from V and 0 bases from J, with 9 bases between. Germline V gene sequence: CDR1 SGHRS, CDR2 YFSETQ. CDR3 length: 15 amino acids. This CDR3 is CASSLDTPPNYGYTF. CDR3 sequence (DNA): TGCGCCAGCAGCTTGGACACCCCACCTAACTATGGCTACACCTTC.

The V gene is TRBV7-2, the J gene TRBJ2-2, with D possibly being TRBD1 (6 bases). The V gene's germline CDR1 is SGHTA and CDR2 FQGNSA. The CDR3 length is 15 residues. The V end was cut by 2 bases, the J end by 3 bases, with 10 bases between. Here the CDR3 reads CASSLLQGHTGELFF. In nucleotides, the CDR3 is TGTGCCAGCAGCTTACTTCAGGGGCACACCGGGGAGCTGTTTTTT.

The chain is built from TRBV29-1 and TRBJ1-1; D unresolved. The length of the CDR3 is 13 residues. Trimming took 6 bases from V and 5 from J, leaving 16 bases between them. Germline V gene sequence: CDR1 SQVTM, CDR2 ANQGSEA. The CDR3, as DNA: TGCAGCGTCTCGGGAAGAGGAGAGACTGAAGCTTTCTTT. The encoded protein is CSVSGRGETEAFF.

As DNA, the CDR3 is TGTGCCAGTAGTCGGCAGGGGGCCCAAGAGACCCAGTACTTC. Its translation is CASSRQGAQETQYF. V and J are TRBV19 and TRBJ2-5; TRBD1 matches 8 bases. This CDR3 has 14 residues. Per the germline V gene, CDR1 is LNHDA and CDR2 is SQIVND (reference sequence). The V gene end was trimmed by 5 bases and the J gene end by 1 base; junction bases not matched to a gene: 3.

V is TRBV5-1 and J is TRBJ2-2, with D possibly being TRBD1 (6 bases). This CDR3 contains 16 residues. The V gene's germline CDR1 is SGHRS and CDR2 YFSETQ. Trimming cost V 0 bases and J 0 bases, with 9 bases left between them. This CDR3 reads CASSLAGQTNTGELFF. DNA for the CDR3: TGCGCCAGCAGCTTGGCGGGACAAACGAACACCGGGGAGCTGTTTTTT.

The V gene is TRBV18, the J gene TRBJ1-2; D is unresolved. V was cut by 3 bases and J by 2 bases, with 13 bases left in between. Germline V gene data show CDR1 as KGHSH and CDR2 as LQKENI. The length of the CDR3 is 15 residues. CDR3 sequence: CASSPSSSRNYGYTF. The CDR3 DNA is TGTGCCAGCTCACCTTCTTCAAGTCGGAACTATGGCTACACCTTC.

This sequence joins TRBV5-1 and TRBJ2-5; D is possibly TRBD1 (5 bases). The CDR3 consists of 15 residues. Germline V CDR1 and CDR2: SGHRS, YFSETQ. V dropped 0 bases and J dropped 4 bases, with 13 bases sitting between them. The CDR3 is CASSLDRRGVETQYF. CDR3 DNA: TGCGCCAGCAGCTTGGACAGGCGAGGCGTAGAGACCCAGTACTTC.

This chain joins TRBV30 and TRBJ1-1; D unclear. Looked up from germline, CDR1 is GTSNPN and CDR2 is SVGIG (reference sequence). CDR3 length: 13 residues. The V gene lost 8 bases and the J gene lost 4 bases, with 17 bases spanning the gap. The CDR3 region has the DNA TGTGCCCGAAGTCCGGGAGCTACCACTGAAGCTTTCTTT. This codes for CARSPGATTEAFF.

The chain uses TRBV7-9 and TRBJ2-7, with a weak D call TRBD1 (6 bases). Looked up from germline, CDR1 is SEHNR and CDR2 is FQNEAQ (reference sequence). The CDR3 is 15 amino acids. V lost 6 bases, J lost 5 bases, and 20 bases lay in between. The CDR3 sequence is CASRKTPGQLNEQYF. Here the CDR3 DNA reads TGTGCCAGCAGGAAAACACCGGGACAATTAAACGAGCAGTACTTC.

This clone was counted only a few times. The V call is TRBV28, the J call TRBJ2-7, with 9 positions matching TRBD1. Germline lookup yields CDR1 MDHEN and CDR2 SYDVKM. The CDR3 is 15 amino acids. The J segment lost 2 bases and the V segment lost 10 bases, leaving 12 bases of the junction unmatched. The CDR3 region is CATQLVGQGTYEQYF. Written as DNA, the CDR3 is TGTGCCACCCAACTAGTGGGACAGGGAACCTACGAGCAGTACTTC.

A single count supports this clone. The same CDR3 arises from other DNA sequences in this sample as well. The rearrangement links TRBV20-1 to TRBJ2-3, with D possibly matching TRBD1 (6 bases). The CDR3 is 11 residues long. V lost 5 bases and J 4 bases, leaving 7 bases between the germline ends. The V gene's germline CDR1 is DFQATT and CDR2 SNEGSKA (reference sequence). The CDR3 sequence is CSAPGADTQYF. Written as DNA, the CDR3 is TGCAGTGCTCCAGGGGCAGATACGCAGTATTTT.

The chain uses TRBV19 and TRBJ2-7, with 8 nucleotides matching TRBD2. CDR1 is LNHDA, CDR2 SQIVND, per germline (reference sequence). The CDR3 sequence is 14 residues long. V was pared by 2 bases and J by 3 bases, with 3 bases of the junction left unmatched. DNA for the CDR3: TGTGCCAGTAGTATAATGGCGGGAGGCTACGAGCAGTACTTC. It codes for CASSIMAGGYEQYF.

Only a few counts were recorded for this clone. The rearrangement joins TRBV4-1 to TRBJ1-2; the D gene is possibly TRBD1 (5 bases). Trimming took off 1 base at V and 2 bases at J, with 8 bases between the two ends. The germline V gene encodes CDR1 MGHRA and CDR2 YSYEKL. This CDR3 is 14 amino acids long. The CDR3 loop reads CASSQGGGNYGYTF. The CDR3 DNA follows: TGCGCCAGCAGCCAAGGCGGGGGAAACTATGGCTACACCTTC.